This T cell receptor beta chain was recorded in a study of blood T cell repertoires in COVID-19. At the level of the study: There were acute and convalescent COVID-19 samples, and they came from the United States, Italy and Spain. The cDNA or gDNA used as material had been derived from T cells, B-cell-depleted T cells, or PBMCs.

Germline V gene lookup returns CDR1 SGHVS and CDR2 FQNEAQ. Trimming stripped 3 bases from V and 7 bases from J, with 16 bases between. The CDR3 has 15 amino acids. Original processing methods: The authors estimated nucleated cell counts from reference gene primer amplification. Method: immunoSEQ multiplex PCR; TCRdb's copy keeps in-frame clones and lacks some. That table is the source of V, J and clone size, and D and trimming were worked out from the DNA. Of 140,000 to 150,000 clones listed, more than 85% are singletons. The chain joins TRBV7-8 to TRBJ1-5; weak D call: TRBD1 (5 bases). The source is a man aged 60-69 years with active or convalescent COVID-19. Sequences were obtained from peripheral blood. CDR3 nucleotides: TGTGCCAGCAGCTTCTTGGAGGCAGGGAGGCAGCCCCAGCATTTT. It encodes CASSFLEAGRQPQHF.